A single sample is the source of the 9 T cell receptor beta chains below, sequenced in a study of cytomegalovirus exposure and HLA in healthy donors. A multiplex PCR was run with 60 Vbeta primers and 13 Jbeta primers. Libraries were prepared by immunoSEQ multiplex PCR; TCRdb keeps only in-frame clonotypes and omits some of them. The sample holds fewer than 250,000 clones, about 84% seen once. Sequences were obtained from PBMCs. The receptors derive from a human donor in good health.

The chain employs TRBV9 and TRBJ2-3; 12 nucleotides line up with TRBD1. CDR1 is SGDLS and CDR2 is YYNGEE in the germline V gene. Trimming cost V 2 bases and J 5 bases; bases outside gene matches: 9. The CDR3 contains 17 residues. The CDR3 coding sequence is TGTGCCAGCAGCGTGAACCGGGACAGGGGGCGCGTAGATACGCAGTATTTT. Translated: CASSVNRDRGRVDTQYF.

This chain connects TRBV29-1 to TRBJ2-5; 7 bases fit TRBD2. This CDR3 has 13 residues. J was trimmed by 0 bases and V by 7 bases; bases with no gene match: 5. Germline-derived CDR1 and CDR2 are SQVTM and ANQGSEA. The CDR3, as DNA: TGCAGCGCTGGAGGGACTAACCAAGAGACCCAGTACTTC. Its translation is CSAGGTNQETQYF.

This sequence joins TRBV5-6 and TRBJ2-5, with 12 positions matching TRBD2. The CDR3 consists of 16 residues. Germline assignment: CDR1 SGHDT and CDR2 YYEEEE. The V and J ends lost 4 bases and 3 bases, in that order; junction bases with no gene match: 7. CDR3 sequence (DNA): TGTGCCAGCAGCACACTAAGACTAGCGGGAGAAGAGACCCAGTACTTC. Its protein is CASSTLRLAGEETQYF.

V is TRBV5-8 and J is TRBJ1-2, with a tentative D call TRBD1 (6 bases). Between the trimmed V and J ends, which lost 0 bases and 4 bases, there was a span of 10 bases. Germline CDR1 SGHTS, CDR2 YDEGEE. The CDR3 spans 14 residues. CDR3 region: CASSLEQGRYGYTF. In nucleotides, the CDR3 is TGTGCCAGCAGCTTGGAGCAGGGGCGCTATGGCTACACCTTC. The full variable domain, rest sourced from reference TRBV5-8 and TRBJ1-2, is EAGVTQSPTHLIKTRGQQATLRCSPISGHTSVYWYQQALGLGLQFLLWYDEGEERNRGNFPPRFSGRQFPNYSSELNVNALELEDSALYLCASSLEQGRYGYTFGSGTRLTVV.

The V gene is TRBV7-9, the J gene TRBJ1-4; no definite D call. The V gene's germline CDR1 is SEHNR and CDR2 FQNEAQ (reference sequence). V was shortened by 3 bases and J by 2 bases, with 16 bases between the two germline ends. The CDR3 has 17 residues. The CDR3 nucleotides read TGTGCCAGCAGCTTGGGAGGTCCCCGGGTTACTAATGAAAAACTGTTTTTT. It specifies CASSLGGPRVTNEKLFF.

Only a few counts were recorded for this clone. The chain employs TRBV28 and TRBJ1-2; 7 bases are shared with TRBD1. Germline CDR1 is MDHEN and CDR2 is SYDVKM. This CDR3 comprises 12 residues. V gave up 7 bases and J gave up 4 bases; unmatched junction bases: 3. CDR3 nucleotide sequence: TGTGCCAGCACCCGGGACAGCTATGGCTACACCTTC. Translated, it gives CASTRDSYGYTF.

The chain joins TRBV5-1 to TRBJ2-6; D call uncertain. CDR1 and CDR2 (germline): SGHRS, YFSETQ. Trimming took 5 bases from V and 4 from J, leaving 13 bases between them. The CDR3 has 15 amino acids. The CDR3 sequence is CASSFPASGANVLTF. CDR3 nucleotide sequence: TGCGCCAGCAGTTTCCCCGCGTCCGGGGCCAACGTCCTGACTTTC.

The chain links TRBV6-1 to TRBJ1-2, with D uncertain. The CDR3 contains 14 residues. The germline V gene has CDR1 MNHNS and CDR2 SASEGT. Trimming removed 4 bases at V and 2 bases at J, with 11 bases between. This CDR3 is CASSVADGNYGYTF. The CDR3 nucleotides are TGTGCCAGCAGTGTGGCCGACGGGAACTATGGCTACACCTTC.

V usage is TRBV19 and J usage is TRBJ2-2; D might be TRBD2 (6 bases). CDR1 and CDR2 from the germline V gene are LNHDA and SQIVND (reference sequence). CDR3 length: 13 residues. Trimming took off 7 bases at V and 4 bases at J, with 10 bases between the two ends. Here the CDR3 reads CASNPGVTGELFF. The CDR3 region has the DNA TGTGCCAGTAACCCGGGGGTCACCGGGGAGCTGTTTTTT.